The 21 T cell receptor beta chains reported below all come from one sample, sequenced in a study of T cell repertoires in cytomegalovirus infection. TCRdb reprocessed the reads with MiXCR, giving one entry per CDR3 protein. Among over 200,000 distinct CDR3 sequences listed, roughly an eighth were seen once. Sequencing input: PBMCs. These receptor sequences come from a human donor in good health (CMV status not recorded). Some clones in this sample may be carry-over from other donors' samples.

The gene calls are TRBV25-1 and TRBJ1-2; 7 nucleotides agree with TRBD1. This CDR3 is 17 amino acids long. Germline values: CDR1 MGHDK, CDR2 SYGVNS. The junction had 13 bases not matched to a gene; V was cut back by 3 bases and J by 3 bases. CDR3 in DNA: TGTGCCAGCAGTGACCAAATAGGGACAGACGGGGACTATGGCTACACCTTC. Protein sequence: CASSDQIGTDGDYGYTF.

V is TRBV7-2 and J is TRBJ2-1; no reliable D call. V lost 1 base and J 2 bases, leaving 12 bases between the germline ends. The CDR3 runs to 16 residues. Germline lookup yields CDR1 SGHTA and CDR2 FQGNSA. The CDR3: CASSLVRNRAYNEQFF. CDR3 DNA sequence: TGTGCCAGCAGCTTAGTTAGGAACCGGGCCTACAATGAGCAGTTCTTC.

Worth noting for this clonotype: A much larger clone lies a single base off, so this may be a read error. V and J are TRBV7-2 and TRBJ2-4; TRBD2 aligns across 9 bases. The CDR3 totals 14 residues. The V gene end was trimmed by 7 bases and the J gene end by 3 bases; junction bases not matched to a gene: 4. Germline CDR1 and CDR2: SGHTA and FQGNSA. The CDR3 nucleotides read TGTGCCAGCACCGGCGGGAGGGACAAAAACATTCAGTACTTC. Translation gives CASTGGRDKNIQYF.

This clonotype occurred a few times. This sequence joins TRBV7-9 and TRBJ2-7; D is perhaps TRBD1 (5 bases). The CDR3 is made up of 13 amino acids. CDR1 SEHNR and CDR2 FQNEAQ come from the germline V gene (reference sequence). V was cut by 7 bases and J by 3 bases, with 13 bases left in between. As DNA, the CDR3 is TGTGCCAGCACCAACTTCGACAGCTACGAGCAGTACTTC. Translating it yields CASTNFDSYEQYF.

This clonotype was seen a few times. V usage is TRBV29-1 and J usage is TRBJ1-5, with a weak D call TRBD1 (5 bases). This CDR3 has 13 amino acids. Trimming pared 0 bases from V and 3 bases from J, leaving 6 bases between. From germline, CDR1 is SQVTM and CDR2 ANQGSEA. The CDR3 here is CSVEEGLNQPQHF. CDR3 nucleotides: TGCAGCGTTGAAGAGGGACTCAATCAGCCCCAGCATTTT.

A few counts support this clonotype. The chain carries TRBV29-1 and TRBJ2-7; 7 bases fit TRBD2. The V gene end was trimmed by 5 bases and the J gene end by 3 bases; junction bases not matched to a gene: 7. This CDR3 has 13 amino acids. Germline CDR1 SQVTM, CDR2 ANQGSEA. CDR3 nucleotide sequence: TGCAGCGTTTCCGCTGGCGGGGGCTACGAGCAGTACTTC. Protein: CSVSAGGGYEQYF.

The V and J genes are TRBV7-2 and TRBJ1-5; the D is unclear. Trimming took 2 bases from V and 5 from J, leaving 7 bases between them. The germline V gene has CDR1 SGHTA and CDR2 FQGNSA. This CDR3 has 13 amino acids. CDR3 in amino acids: CASSLSGYQPQHF. The DNA of the CDR3 is TGTGCCAGCAGCTTATCGGGTTATCAGCCCCAGCATTTT.

This clonotype has more than one count but fewer than ten. The chain is built from TRBV6-2 or TRBV6-3 and TRBJ2-2, with 8 bases identical to TRBD1. Looked up from germline, CDR1 is MNHEY and CDR2 is SVGEGT. The CDR3 contains 15 residues. V lost 7 bases to trimming and J lost 4 bases; unmatched junction nucleotides: 8. The CDR3 sequence is CASTGQGESTGELFF. The CDR3 nucleotides read TGTGCCAGCACAGGACAGGGCGAGAGCACCGGGGAGCTGTTTTTT.

This clonotype was counted many times. V usage is TRBV11-3 and J usage is TRBJ2-1; 10 bases map to TRBD2. CDR1 is SGHNT and CDR2 is YENEEA in the germline V gene. Unmatched junction bases numbered 8, after V lost 2 bases and J lost 7 bases. This CDR3 spans 16 amino acids. For the CDR3, the DNA is TGTGCCAGCAGCTTAATCGGGCTAGCGGGAGTTAATGAGCAGTTCTTC. Its protein is CASSLIGLAGVNEQFF. The full variable domain, its missing parts supplied by reference TRBV11-3 and TRBJ2-1, is EAGVVQSPRYKIIEKKQPVAFWCNPISGHNTLYWYLQNLGQGPELLIRYENEEAVDDSQLPKDRFSAERLKGVDSTLKIQPAELGDSAVYLCASSLIGLAGVNEQFFGPGTRLTVL.

This clonotype was seen many times. The V gene is TRBV4-2, the J gene TRBJ2-1, with 13 bases aligning to TRBD2. The CDR3 has 16 residues. CDR1 and CDR2 from the germline V gene are LGHNA and YNFKEQ. The ends lost 1 base at V and 8 bases at J; junction bases unmatched: 5. The CDR3 is CASSQVTSGGADEQFF. CDR3 DNA: TGTGCCAGCAGCCAAGTCACTAGCGGGGGGGCCGATGAGCAGTTCTTC.

Of note for this clonotype: A read error may be the cause here, since a much bigger clone is one base away. The CDR3 region has the DNA TGTGCCAGCAGTCTACGAGGGGGCGCAATACCCCTCTACTTT. Its protein is CASSLRGGAIPLYF. This chain links TRBV28 with TRBJ1-6; 7 nucleotides agree with TRBD1. The CDR3 sequence is 14 residues long. Germline assignment: CDR1 MDHEN and CDR2 SYDVKM.

There are many counts of this clonotype. V is TRBV28 and J is TRBJ2-6; D uncertain. The V gene's germline CDR1 is MDHEN and CDR2 SYDVKM. The CDR3 consists of 16 residues. Trimming took 5 bases from V and 0 from J, leaving 11 bases between them. The CDR3 DNA is TGTGCCAGCAGTACGGACGTTACCTCTGGGGCCAACGTCCTGACTTTC. It specifies CASSTDVTSGANVLTF. Complete variable domain (other parts from reference TRBV28 and TRBJ2-6): DVKVTQSSRYLVKRTGEKVFLECVQDMDHENMFWYRQDPGLGLRLIYFSYDVKMKEKGDIPEGYSVSREKKERFSLILESASTNQTSMYLCASSTDVTSGANVLTFGAGSRLTVL.

The sample holds many counts of this clonotype. V is TRBV11-3 and J is TRBJ2-1, with TRBD2 identical over 7 bases. Losses at the gene ends were 2 bases for V and 8 bases for J; bases not matched to a gene: 15. This CDR3 comprises 17 residues. Looked up from germline, CDR1 is SGHNT and CDR2 is YENEEA. The CDR3 region is CASSLKDRSGPSDEQFF. The CDR3 DNA follows: TGTGCCAGCAGCTTAAAGGACCGTAGCGGGCCTTCCGATGAGCAGTTCTTC.

This clonotype was found a few times. The chain combines TRBV7-9 with TRBJ2-3, with D uncertain. V gave up 1 base and J gave up 6 bases, with 11 bases separating them. The CDR3 length is 14 residues. Germline CDR1 reads SEHNR; CDR2 reads FQNEAQ (reference sequence). The CDR3 nucleotides are TGTGCCAGCAGCTTAGTGCGAAACGCGGATACGCAGTATTTT. Protein sequence: CASSLVRNADTQYF.

V usage is TRBV7-9 and J usage is TRBJ2-5; D remains unclear. V was shortened by 1 base and J by 5 bases, with 17 bases between the two germline ends. Germline CDR1 is SEHNR and CDR2 is FQNEAQ (reference sequence). This CDR3 spans 16 amino acids. The CDR3 coding sequence is TGTGCCAGCAGCTTAGGGTTAGGCTTGGGTCGGGAGACCCAGTACTTC. Protein: CASSLGLGLGRETQYF.

Comment on this clonotype: This may stem from a read error, because a much larger clone lies one nucleotide away. This chain uses TRBV6-5 with TRBJ2-2; possibly TRBD2 for D (5 bases). CDR3 length: 15 residues. Germline CDR1 and CDR2: MNHEY and SVGAGI. Here the CDR3 DNA reads TGTGCCAGCAGTTACTCGATCGGGTGGACCGGGGAGCTGTCTTTT. Its protein product is CASSYSIGWTGELSF.

Only a few counts were recorded for this clonotype. The V and J genes are TRBV7-9 and TRBJ2-1; weak D call: TRBD2 (5 bases). V dropped 0 bases and J dropped 0 bases, with 12 bases sitting between them. The germline gives CDR1 SEHNR, CDR2 FQNEAQ (reference sequence). CDR3 length: 17 residues. CDR3 DNA sequence: TGTGCCAGCAGCTTAGCGCGGGCAGGTAGCTCCTACAATGAGCAGTTCTTC. Its translation: CASSLARAGSSYNEQFF.

This clonotype has a handful of counts. The chain is built from TRBV7-8 and TRBJ2-7; the match to TRBD2 covers 8 bases. With 8 bases clipped from V and 10 bases from J, the junction kept 13 bases outside the gene matches. CDR3 length: 13 residues. The germline V gene encodes CDR1 SGHVS and CDR2 FQNEAQ. CDR3 sequence reads: CASYTGGTSKQYF. The CDR3 region has the DNA TGTGCCAGCTACACGGGGGGGACATCCAAACAGTACTTC.

This clonotype was recorded at least ten times. The chain uses TRBV29-1 and TRBJ2-7, with unresolved D. The V end lost 6 bases, the J end lost 0 bases, and 15 bases lay between the germline ends. The CDR3 is 14 residues long. Germline loops: CDR1 SQVTM, CDR2 ANQGSEA. The CDR3 reads CSVVRSVSSYEQYV. The CDR3, as DNA: TGCAGCGTAGTTAGGTCCGTAAGCTCCTACGAGCAGTACGTC.

This clonotype was counted between two and nine times. The chain is built from TRBV19 and TRBJ2-1; TRBD1 is a possible D gene (6 bases). The V end was cut by 5 bases, the J end by 7 bases, with 18 bases between. The germline V gene encodes CDR1 LNHDA and CDR2 SQIVND (reference sequence). This CDR3 is built from 15 residues. The CDR3 nucleotides are TGTGCCAGTAGTGCCATACAGGGTTTTATGAATGAGCAGTTCTTC. It encodes CASSAIQGFMNEQFF.

The CDR3 region has the DNA TGTGCCAGCAGTCCGCCACGGGGAACAGGAGCTTTCTTT. This codes for CASSPPRGTGAFF. The chain links TRBV28 to TRBJ1-1; possibly TRBD1 for D (5 bases). V lost 5 bases and J 10 bases, leaving 17 bases between the germline ends. This CDR3 contains 13 residues. Per the germline V gene, CDR1 is MDHEN and CDR2 is SYDVKM.